This T cell receptor (beta chain) was captured by sequencing in a study of CD4+ T cells in melanoma. General study points: Diverse differentiation states were reported for melanoma neoantigen-specific CD4+ T cells. CD8+ T cell, macrophage and B cell function reportedly correlated with neoantigen-specific CD4+ T cells.

V lost 0 bases and J 3 bases, leaving 9 bases between the germline ends. This CDR3 has 15 amino acids. Germline V gene sequence: CDR1 MNHEY, CDR2 SVGAGI. Profiling relied on immunoSEQ multiplex PCR, and the TCRdb table lists in-frame clones only, not all of them. Of about 15,000 clones in the sample, approximately 88% are singletons; the top ten hold 5.5% to 6.5%. Notes on this clone: Its target is not known.

This TCR was recovered from a human donor with melanoma. Sequenced input: cells from a culture (not recorded whether cultured in vitro). This chain connects TRBV6-5 to TRBJ1-3; D remains unclear. The chain's CDR3 is CASSYSSSFGNTIYF. The CDR3 DNA follows: TGTGCCAGCAGTTACTCGTCTTCCTTTGGAAACACCATATATTTT.